This T cell receptor (beta chain) appears in the sequencing data of a study of control samples from healthy donors and cancer patients. Germline CDR1 reads LGHDT; CDR2 reads YNNKEL (reference sequence). The CDR3 totals 16 residues. J lost 7 bases, V lost 1 base, and 7 bases had no gene match. TCRdb's table, derived via immunoSEQ multiplex PCR, lists solely in-frame clones and lacks some. The repertoire holds around 130,000 clones, 70% to 90% seen once, with roughly 3.2% in the top ten. Material: blood. The TCR comes from a man over 45 in good health. J is TRBJ2-1 and V is TRBV3-1 (or the pseudogene TRBV3-2); 10 bases are a match to TRBD2. The CDR3 nucleotides are TGTGCCAGCAGCCAAGGATATAGCGGGGGGAGGAATGAGCAGTTCTTC. It specifies CASSQGYSGGRNEQFF.